This TCR beta chain was profiled in a study of regulatory T cells in long-lasting Graves disease. CDR1 is LGHDT and CDR2 is YNNKEL in the germline V gene (reference sequence). Trimming took 1 base from V and 3 from J, leaving 7 bases between them. The CDR3 is 14 residues long. Specified time point: newly diagnosed GD, antithyroid drugs for less than 3 months. PBMC-extracted RNA yielded the TCR library. Arm-PCR of CDR3 regions and iRepertoire HTBI primers were used to build TCR beta libraries. TCRdb reanalysed the multiplex PCR reads using MiXCR and keeps one entry per CDR3 protein. The profile shows over 200,000 distinct CDR3 sequences, around 19% of them singletons. This clonotype was counted many times. In addition, the sample was reused for a study of T cells in Graves' hyperthyroidism and ophthalmopathy. Per that paper: During a first-round RT-PCR of the TCR CDR3, the HTBI primer set was used.

This TCR was recovered from a woman in her 30s with Graves disease. The material was peripheral blood mononuclear cells (PBMCs), obtained at new diagnosis, from a patient treated with antithyroid drugs. The chain carries TRBV3-1 and TRBJ1-5; TRBD1 is a possible D gene (6 bases). In nucleotides, the CDR3 is TGTGCCAGCAGCCAAGCAGGGGCCAATCAGCCCCAGCATTTT. It translates to CASSQAGANQPQHF.